The rows below give T cell receptor beta chains drawn from one sample of a study of blood T cell repertoires in COVID-19. Clones were read by immunoSEQ multiplex PCR, and TCRdb kept only the in-frame ones, dropping some. The repertoire has tens of thousands of clones, 74% of them found once; the top ten carry roughly 28%. The sequencing input was peripheral blood. These receptors originate from a woman older than 75 with acute or convalescent COVID-19. The CDR3 runs from the conserved cysteine through the conserved F or W. Fields, in order: J gene, V gene, D gene, clone size, CDR3 DNA, CDR3 protein. D genes are given only for firm matches. Clone sizes are given selectively: once, few, many, or a class where the clone is expanded.

J gene: TRBJ1-5; V gene: TRBV5-8; D gene: .; clone size: .; CDR3 DNA: TGTGCCAGCAGCTTAGGAGACAGAGCCAATCAGCCCCAGCATTTT; CDR3 protein: CASSLGDRANQPQHF
J gene: TRBJ2-3; V gene: TRBV11-3; D gene: TRBD2; clone size: .; CDR3 DNA: TGTGCCAGCAGCCCCCGCCGACTAGCGGGAGGAACAGATACGCAGTATTTT; CDR3 protein: CASSPRRLAGGTDTQYF
J gene: TRBJ2-7; V gene: TRBV20-1; D gene: .; clone size: .; CDR3 DNA: TGCAGTGCTAGAGGCCGGGTCGAGCAGTACTTC; CDR3 protein: CSARGRVEQYF
J gene: TRBJ1-1; V gene: TRBV24-1; D gene: .; clone size: .; CDR3 DNA: TGTGCCACCAGTCGGGGGGGCACTGAAGCTTTCTTT; CDR3 protein: CATSRGGTEAFF
J gene: TRBJ2-2; V gene: TRBV28; D gene: TRBD2; clone size: .; CDR3 DNA: TGTGCCACCGGTGGCGGGAGGGCCAACGGGGAGCTGTTTTTT; CDR3 protein: CATGGGRANGELFF
J gene: TRBJ2-7; V gene: TRBV5-5; D gene: .; clone size: .; CDR3 DNA: TGTGCCAGCAGCTTGCCTAGCCACGTCTACGAGCAGTACTTC; CDR3 protein: CASSLPSHVYEQYF
J gene: TRBJ2-5; V gene: TRBV10-3; D gene: .; clone size: .; CDR3 DNA: TGTGCCGCGGGGAGGAGGACTACAGAGACCCAGTACTTC; CDR3 protein: CAAGRRTTETQYF
J gene: TRBJ1-1; V gene: TRBV3-1/TRBV3-2; D gene: .; clone size: .; CDR3 DNA: TGTGCCAGCAGTCTAGGCCGGGGGGGCACTGAAGCTTTCTTT; CDR3 protein: CASSLGRGGTEAFF
J gene: TRBJ1-5; V gene: TRBV18; D gene: .; clone size: .; CDR3 DNA: TGTGCCAGCTCACCACGAGGCACAGGTAATCAGCCCCAGCATTTT; CDR3 protein: CASSPRGTGNQPQHF
J gene: TRBJ1-2; V gene: TRBV6-2/TRBV6-3; D gene: TRBD1; clone size: .; CDR3 DNA: TGTGCCAGCAGTTACTTGGGACAGCACGACTATGGCTACACCTTC; CDR3 protein: CASSYLGQHDYGYTF
J gene: TRBJ1-2; V gene: TRBV29-1; D gene: TRBD1; clone size: .; CDR3 DNA: TGCAGCGTTGAGAGGGGGCCGGGTGGCTACACCTTC; CDR3 protein: CSVERGPGGYTF
J gene: TRBJ2-3; V gene: TRBV7-9; D gene: TRBD2; clone size: .; CDR3 DNA: TGTGCAGCGGCGGGAGGGTTGACAGATACGCAGTATTTT; CDR3 protein: CAAAGGLTDTQYF
J gene: TRBJ2-5; V gene: TRBV19; D gene: TRBD1; clone size: .; CDR3 DNA: TGTGCCAGTAGTTCGGACAGGGGGCGCGTTGAGACCCAGTACTTC; CDR3 protein: CASSSDRGRVETQYF
J gene: TRBJ2-3; V gene: TRBV7-6; D gene: TRBD2; clone size: .; CDR3 DNA: TGTGCCAGCAGCATAGGGACTAGCGGGAGAACAGATACGCAGTATTTT; CDR3 protein: CASSIGTSGRTDTQYF
J gene: TRBJ2-5; V gene: TRBV27; D gene: TRBD1; clone size: .; CDR3 DNA: TGTGCCAGCAGCTACCAGGGGGCGATGGAGACCCAGTACTTC; CDR3 protein: CASSYQGAMETQYF
J gene: TRBJ1-2; V gene: TRBV7-9; D gene: TRBD1; clone size: .; CDR3 DNA: TGTGCCAGCAGCTCGGACAGGGTGAGGGGCTACACCTTC; CDR3 protein: CASSSDRVRGYTF
J gene: TRBJ2-7; V gene: TRBV2; D gene: .; clone size: .; CDR3 DNA: TGTGCCAGCAGGGGGGCAGGACCCTACGAGCAGTACTTC; CDR3 protein: CASRGAGPYEQYF
J gene: TRBJ1-2; V gene: TRBV24-1; D gene: .; clone size: .; CDR3 DNA: TGTGCCACCAGTGTTGGCGGCTATGGCTACACCTTC; CDR3 protein: CATSVGGYGYTF
J gene: TRBJ2-2; V gene: TRBV4-1; D gene: .; clone size: .; CDR3 DNA: TGCGCCAGCAGCCAACTGGGGACACAGAACACCGGGGAGCTGTTTTTT; CDR3 protein: CASSQLGTQNTGELFF
J gene: TRBJ2-1; V gene: TRBV5-6; D gene: .; clone size: .; CDR3 DNA: TGTGCCAGCAGCTTCCTAGCCTTTGGCTCCTACAATGAGCAGTTCTTC; CDR3 protein: CASSFLAFGSYNEQFF
J gene: TRBJ1-1; V gene: TRBV6-5; D gene: TRBD1; clone size: .; CDR3 DNA: TGTGCCAGCACGGGACAGGGGGTTTTTGAAGCTTTCTTT; CDR3 protein: CASTGQGVFEAFF
J gene: TRBJ2-7; V gene: TRBV7-9; D gene: .; clone size: .; CDR3 DNA: TGTGCCAGCAGCCCTACAGGGTACGAGCAGTACTTC; CDR3 protein: CASSPTGYEQYF
J gene: TRBJ1-1; V gene: TRBV11-3; D gene: .; clone size: .; CDR3 DNA: TGTGCCAGCAGCTGGACAAAAGTTAACACTGAAGCTTTCTTT; CDR3 protein: CASSWTKVNTEAFF
J gene: TRBJ2-2; V gene: TRBV4-3; D gene: TRBD2; clone size: .; CDR3 DNA: TGCGCCAGCAGCCAATACCAAACTAGCGGGAGGGAGGGCACCGGGGAGCTGTTTTTT; CDR3 protein: CASSQYQTSGREGTGELFF
J gene: TRBJ2-1; V gene: TRBV4-2; D gene: TRBD2; clone size: .; CDR3 DNA: TGTGCCAGCAGCCAACCCTTACTAGCGGGAGGGCCCGGTGAGCAGTTCTTC; CDR3 protein: CASSQPLLAGGPGEQFF
J gene: TRBJ2-5; V gene: TRBV7-8; D gene: TRBD2; clone size: .; CDR3 DNA: TGTGCCAGCAGCCAGACTAGCGGGATTGAGACCCAGTACTTC; CDR3 protein: CASSQTSGIETQYF
J gene: TRBJ1-1; V gene: TRBV5-1; D gene: TRBD1; clone size: .; CDR3 DNA: TGCGCCAGCAGCTTGCGTGAGGGGACAGGGCTGAACACTGAAGCTTTCTTT; CDR3 protein: CASSLREGTGLNTEAFF
J gene: TRBJ1-6; V gene: TRBV7-6; D gene: .; clone size: .; CDR3 DNA: TGTGCCAGCAGCTTATCCTTACAGGCTAATTCACCCCTCCACTTT; CDR3 protein: CASSLSLQANSPLHF
J gene: TRBJ2-3; V gene: TRBV9; D gene: .; clone size: .; CDR3 DNA: TGTGCCAGCGGGGGCGCCGGCACAGATACGCAGTATTTT; CDR3 protein: CASGGAGTDTQYF
J gene: TRBJ1-1; V gene: TRBV12-3/TRBV12-4; D gene: TRBD1; clone size: .; CDR3 DNA: TGTGCCAGCAGTTTGGGACAGCCCCGGGAAGCTTTCTTT; CDR3 protein: CASSLGQPREAFF
J gene: TRBJ2-1; V gene: TRBV4-2; D gene: .; clone size: .; CDR3 DNA: TGTGCCAGCAGCCAAGACCGAATAGCAAATGAGCAGTTCTTC; CDR3 protein: CASSQDRIANEQFF
J gene: TRBJ2-1; V gene: TRBV3-1/TRBV3-2; D gene: TRBD2; clone size: .; CDR3 DNA: TGTGCCAGCAGCCTCGGACTAGCCGGAAATGAGCAGTTCTTC; CDR3 protein: CASSLGLAGNEQFF
J gene: TRBJ1-4; V gene: TRBV5-4; D gene: TRBD1; clone size: .; CDR3 DNA: TGTGCCAGCAGCTATGGACAGGGCCGAAAACTGTTTTTT; CDR3 protein: CASSYGQGRKLFF
J gene: TRBJ2-7; V gene: TRBV5-8; D gene: TRBD2; clone size: once; CDR3 DNA: TGTGCCAGCAGCTTGCCGGGACTAGTTATCGAGCAGTACTTC; CDR3 protein: CASSLPGLVIEQYF
J gene: TRBJ2-7; V gene: TRBV4-3; D gene: .; clone size: .; CDR3 DNA: TGCGCCAGCAGCCAAGAAGATCCGTCGAGCTCCTACGAGCAGTACTTC; CDR3 protein: CASSQEDPSSSYEQYF
J gene: TRBJ2-3; V gene: TRBV11-2; D gene: .; clone size: .; CDR3 DNA: TGTGCCAGCAGCTTAGATCTAAGTAGCGTCCCCACAGATACGCAGTATTTT; CDR3 protein: CASSLDLSSVPTDTQYF
J gene: TRBJ2-7; V gene: TRBV4-2; D gene: TRBD2; clone size: .; CDR3 DNA: TGTGCCAGCAGCCACGTTCAAGGGACTAGCGGGAGTTTTCCCTACGAGCAGTACTTC; CDR3 protein: CASSHVQGTSGSFPYEQYF
J gene: TRBJ2-3; V gene: TRBV7-8; D gene: TRBD1; clone size: .; CDR3 DNA: TGTGCCAGCAGCACCGACAGGGGCCCAGATACGCAGTATTTT; CDR3 protein: CASSTDRGPDTQYF
J gene: TRBJ2-2; V gene: TRBV12-5; D gene: .; clone size: few; CDR3 DNA: TGTGCTAGTGGAGTCGGTTTTAGCGGAGGGAACACCGGGGAGCTGTTTTTT; CDR3 protein: CASGVGFSGGNTGELFF
J gene: TRBJ2-1; V gene: TRBV3-1/TRBV3-2; D gene: TRBD2; clone size: once; CDR3 DNA: TGTGCCAGCAGCCTACTAGCGGGAGAATGGAATGAGCAGTTCTTC; CDR3 protein: CASSLLAGEWNEQFF
J gene: TRBJ2-2; V gene: TRBV19; D gene: .; clone size: .; CDR3 DNA: TGTGCCAGTAGTATAGTCCGAGTGGGGGAGCTGTTTTTT; CDR3 protein: CASSIVRVGELFF
J gene: TRBJ1-4; V gene: TRBV7-2; D gene: .; clone size: .; CDR3 DNA: TGTGCCAGCAGTCCGCGGGGAGGACGGGATAATGAAAAACTGTTTTTT; CDR3 protein: CASSPRGGRDNEKLFF
J gene: TRBJ2-1; V gene: TRBV29-1; D gene: TRBD2; clone size: .; CDR3 DNA: TGCAGCGGAGGGACTAGCGGGCTCTCCTACAATGAGCAGTTCTTC; CDR3 protein: CSGGTSGLSYNEQFF
J gene: TRBJ1-2; V gene: TRBV27; D gene: TRBD1; clone size: .; CDR3 DNA: TGTGCCAGCAGTTTCGGGGACAGGGGGCGCACATTTGGCTACACCTTC; CDR3 protein: CASSFGDRGRTFGYTF
J gene: TRBJ2-7; V gene: TRBV11-2; D gene: .; clone size: once; CDR3 DNA: TGTGCCAGCAGCTTAGATGTCTTCTACGAGCAGTACTTC; CDR3 protein: CASSLDVFYEQYF
J gene: TRBJ2-6; V gene: TRBV29-1; D gene: .; clone size: .; CDR3 DNA: TGCAGCGTTGCAGGGGTTGTGGCCAACGTCCTGACTTTC; CDR3 protein: CSVAGVVANVLTF
J gene: TRBJ2-3; V gene: TRBV11-2; D gene: TRBD1; clone size: .; CDR3 DNA: TGTGCCAGCAGACCCGCAGGGGGTTTCCCAGATACGCAGTATTTT; CDR3 protein: CASRPAGGFPDTQYF
J gene: TRBJ1-6; V gene: TRBV19; D gene: .; clone size: .; CDR3 DNA: TGTGCCAGTATCCCAGGAGGGACCTACACTTCACCCCTCCACTTT; CDR3 protein: CASIPGGTYTSPLHF
J gene: TRBJ1-1; V gene: TRBV3-1/TRBV3-2; D gene: TRBD1; clone size: .; CDR3 DNA: TGTGCCAGCAGCCAAGATATTGGAGACAGGGTCACTGAAGCTTTCTTT; CDR3 protein: CASSQDIGDRVTEAFF
J gene: TRBJ2-3; V gene: TRBV18; D gene: TRBD2; clone size: .; CDR3 DNA: TGTGCCAGCTCACCGGGACTAGCGGGAAGAACAGATACGCAGTATTTT; CDR3 protein: CASSPGLAGRTDTQYF
J gene: TRBJ2-2; V gene: TRBV20-1; D gene: .; clone size: .; CDR3 DNA: TGCAGTGCTAGTCCTTCTACAGGGAGCACCGGGGAGCTGTTTTTT; CDR3 protein: CSASPSTGSTGELFF
J gene: TRBJ2-1; V gene: TRBV6-6; D gene: TRBD2; clone size: .; CDR3 DNA: TGTGCCAGCAGGTCCGGGACTAGCGCCGATGAGCAGTTCTTC; CDR3 protein: CASRSGTSADEQFF
J gene: TRBJ2-7; V gene: TRBV20-1; D gene: .; clone size: .; CDR3 DNA: TGCAGTGCTAGTCGACAGGACATTGCTCGCGGGAGAAGAGACGAGCAGTACTTC; CDR3 protein: CSASRQDIARGRRDEQYF
J gene: TRBJ2-1; V gene: TRBV9; D gene: .; clone size: .; CDR3 DNA: TGTGCCAGCAGCGAATCGGGTGGGTCCTACAATGAGCAGTTCTTC; CDR3 protein: CASSESGGSYNEQFF
J gene: TRBJ1-2; V gene: TRBV28; D gene: .; clone size: .; CDR3 DNA: TGTGCCAGCAGTTTATCAGGGGCTGGCGGCTACACCTTC; CDR3 protein: CASSLSGAGGYTF
J gene: TRBJ2-5; V gene: TRBV18; D gene: TRBD2; clone size: .; CDR3 DNA: TGTGCCAGCTCAGATAGGACTAGCGGGACGGAGACCCAGTACTTC; CDR3 protein: CASSDRTSGTETQYF
J gene: TRBJ2-7; V gene: TRBV21-1; D gene: .; clone size: .; CDR3 DNA: TGTGCCAGCAGCGCCTGGACAGGGCTGTACGAGCAGTACTTC; CDR3 protein: CASSAWTGLYEQYF